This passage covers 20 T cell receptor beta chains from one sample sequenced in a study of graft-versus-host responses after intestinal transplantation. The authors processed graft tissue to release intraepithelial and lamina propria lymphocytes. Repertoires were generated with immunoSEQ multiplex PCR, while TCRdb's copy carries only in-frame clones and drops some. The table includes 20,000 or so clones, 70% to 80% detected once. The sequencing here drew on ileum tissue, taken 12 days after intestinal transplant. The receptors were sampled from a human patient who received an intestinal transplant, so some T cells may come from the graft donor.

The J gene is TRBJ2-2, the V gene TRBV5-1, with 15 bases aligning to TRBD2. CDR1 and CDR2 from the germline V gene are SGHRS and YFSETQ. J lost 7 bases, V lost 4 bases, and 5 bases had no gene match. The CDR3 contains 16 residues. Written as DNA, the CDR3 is TGCGCCAGCAGCCGGACTAGCGGGGGGGCAGGCGGGGAGCTGTTTTTT. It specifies CASSRTSGGAGGELFF.

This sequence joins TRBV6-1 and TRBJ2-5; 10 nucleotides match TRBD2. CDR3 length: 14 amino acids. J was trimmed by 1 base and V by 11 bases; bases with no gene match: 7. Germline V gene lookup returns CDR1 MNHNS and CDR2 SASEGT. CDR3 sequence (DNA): TGTGCCCTCAGGGTAGCGGGGGGCCAAGAGACCCAGTACTTC. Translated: CALRVAGGQETQYF.

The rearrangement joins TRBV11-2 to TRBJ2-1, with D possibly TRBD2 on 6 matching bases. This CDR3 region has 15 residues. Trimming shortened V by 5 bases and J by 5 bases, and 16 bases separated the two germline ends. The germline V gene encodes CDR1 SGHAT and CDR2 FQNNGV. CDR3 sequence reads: CASSRLAGTDNEQFF. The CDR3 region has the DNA TGTGCCAGCAGCCGTCTGGCGGGGACTGACAATGAGCAGTTCTTC. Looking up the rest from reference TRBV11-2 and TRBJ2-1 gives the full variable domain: EAGVAQSPRYKIIEKRQSVAFWCNPISGHATLYWYQQILGQGPKLLIQFQNNGVVDDSQLPKDRFSAERLKGVDSTLKIQPAKLEDSAVYLCASSRLAGTDNEQFFGPGTRLTVL.

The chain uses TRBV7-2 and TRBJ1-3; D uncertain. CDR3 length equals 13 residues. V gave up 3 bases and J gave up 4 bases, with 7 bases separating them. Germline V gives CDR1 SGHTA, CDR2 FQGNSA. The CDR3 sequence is CASSLSRGNTIYF. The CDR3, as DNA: TGTGCCAGCAGCTTGTCCCGGGGAAACACCATATATTTT. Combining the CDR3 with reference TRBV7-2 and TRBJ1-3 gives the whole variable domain GAGVSQSPSNKVTEKGKDVELRCDPISGHTALYWYRQSLGQGLEFLIYFQGNSAPDKSGLPSDRFSAERTGGSVSTLTIQRTQQEDSAVYLCASSLSRGNTIYFGEGSWLTVV.

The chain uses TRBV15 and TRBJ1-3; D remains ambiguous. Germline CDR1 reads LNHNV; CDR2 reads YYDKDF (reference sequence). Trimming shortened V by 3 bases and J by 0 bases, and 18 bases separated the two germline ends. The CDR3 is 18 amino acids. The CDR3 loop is CATSRGRRSGSSGNTIYF. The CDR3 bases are TGTGCCACCAGCAGGGGCCGGCGGTCGGGGAGCTCTGGAAACACCATATATTTT.

CDR3 sequence (DNA): TGTGCCAGCAGTGCCGGGATGACTTTCGACTACACCTTC. It specifies CASSAGMTFDYTF. The chain recombines TRBV6-1 with TRBJ1-2; D gene ambiguous. Germline lookup yields CDR1 MNHNS and CDR2 SASEGT. V was trimmed by 4 bases and J by 10 bases, leaving 16 bases between them. The CDR3 sequence is 13 residues long.

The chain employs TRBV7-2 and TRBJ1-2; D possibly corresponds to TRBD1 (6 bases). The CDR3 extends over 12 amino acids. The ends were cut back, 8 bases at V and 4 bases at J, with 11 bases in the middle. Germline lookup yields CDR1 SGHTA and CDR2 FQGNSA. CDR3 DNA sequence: TGTGCCAGCGAGGACAGATCCTATGGCTACACCTTC. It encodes CASEDRSYGYTF.

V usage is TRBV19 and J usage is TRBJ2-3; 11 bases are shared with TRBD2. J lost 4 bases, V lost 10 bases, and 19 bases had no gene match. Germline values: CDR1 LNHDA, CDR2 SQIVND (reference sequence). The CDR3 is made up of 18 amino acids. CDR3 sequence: CATRGRGGLAASADTQYF. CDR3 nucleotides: TGTGCCACCCGAGGTCGGGGGGGACTAGCGGCGTCTGCAGATACGCAGTATTTT. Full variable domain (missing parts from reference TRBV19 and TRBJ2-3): DGGITQSPKYLFRKEGQNVTLSCEQNLNHDAMYWYRQDPGQGLRLIYYSQIVNDFQKGDIAEGYSVSREKKESFPLTVTSAQKNPTAFYLCATRGRGGLAASADTQYFGPGTRLTVL.

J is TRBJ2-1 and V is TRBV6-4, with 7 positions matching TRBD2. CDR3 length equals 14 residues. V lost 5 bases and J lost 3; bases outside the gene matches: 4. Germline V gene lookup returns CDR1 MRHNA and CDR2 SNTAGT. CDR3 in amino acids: CASSPAGDYNEQFF. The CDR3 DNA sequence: TGTGCCAGCAGTCCGGCGGGAGACTACAATGAGCAGTTCTTC.

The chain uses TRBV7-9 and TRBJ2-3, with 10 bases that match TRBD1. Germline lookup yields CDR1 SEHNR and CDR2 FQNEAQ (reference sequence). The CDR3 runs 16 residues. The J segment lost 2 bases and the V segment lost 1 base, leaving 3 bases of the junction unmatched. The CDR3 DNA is TGTGCCAGCAGCTTAGGGACAGGGGGTTTCACAGATACGCAGTATTTT. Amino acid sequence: CASSLGTGGFTDTQYF.

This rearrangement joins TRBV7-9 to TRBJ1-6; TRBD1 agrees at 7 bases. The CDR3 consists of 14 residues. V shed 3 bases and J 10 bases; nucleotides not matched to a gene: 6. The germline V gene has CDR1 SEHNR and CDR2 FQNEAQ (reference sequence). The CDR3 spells CASSFGRGQSPLHF. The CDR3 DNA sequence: TGTGCCAGCAGCTTCGGGAGGGGGCAATCACCCCTCCACTTT. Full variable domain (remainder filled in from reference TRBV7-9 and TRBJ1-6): DTGVSQNPRHKITKRGQNVTFRCDPISEHNRLYWYRQTLGQGPEFLTYFQNEAQLEKSRLLSDRFSAERPKGSFSTLEIQRTEQGDSAMYLCASSFGRGQSPLHFGNGTRLTVT.

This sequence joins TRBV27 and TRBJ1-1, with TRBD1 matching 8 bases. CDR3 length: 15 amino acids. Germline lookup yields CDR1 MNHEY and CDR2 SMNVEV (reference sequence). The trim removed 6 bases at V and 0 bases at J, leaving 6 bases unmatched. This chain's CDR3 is CASSPGQGLNTEAFF. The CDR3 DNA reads TGTGCCAGCAGCCCCGGACAGGGATTGAACACTGAAGCTTTCTTT.

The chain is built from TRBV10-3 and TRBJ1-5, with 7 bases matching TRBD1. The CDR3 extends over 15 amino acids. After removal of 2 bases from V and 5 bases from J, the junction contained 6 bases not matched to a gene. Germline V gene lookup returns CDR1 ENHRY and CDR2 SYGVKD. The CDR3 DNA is TGTGCCATCAGTGAGGCAGGGGGAAAGGATCAGCCCCAGCATTTT. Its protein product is CAISEAGGKDQPQHF.

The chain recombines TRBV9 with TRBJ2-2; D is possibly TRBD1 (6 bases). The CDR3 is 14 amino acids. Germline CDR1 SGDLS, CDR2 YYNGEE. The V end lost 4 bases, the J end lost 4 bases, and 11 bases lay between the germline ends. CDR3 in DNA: TGTGCCAGCAGCTTCACACAGGGCACCGGGGAGCTGTTTTTT. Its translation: CASSFTQGTGELFF. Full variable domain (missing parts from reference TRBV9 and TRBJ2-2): DSGVTQTPKHLITATGQRVTLRCSPRSGDLSVYWYQQSLDQGLQFLIQYYNGEERAKGNILERFSAQQFPDLHSELNLSSLELGDSALYFCASSFTQGTGELFFGEGSRLTVL.

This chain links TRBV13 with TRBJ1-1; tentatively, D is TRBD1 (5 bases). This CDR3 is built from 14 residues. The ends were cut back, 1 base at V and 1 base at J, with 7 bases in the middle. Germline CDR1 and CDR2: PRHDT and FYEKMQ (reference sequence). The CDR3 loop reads CASSLDRSNTEAFF. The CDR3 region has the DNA TGTGCCAGCAGCTTAGACAGGTCGAACACTGAAGCTTTCTTT.

The CDR3 spells CASSHPLADQETQYF. The CDR3 DNA is TGCGCCAGCAGCCACCCCCTAGCGGACCAAGAGACCCAGTACTTC. This chain links TRBV4-3 with TRBJ2-5; 7 nucleotides match TRBD2. The CDR3 length is 15 residues. The V and J ends lost 3 bases and 0 bases, in that order; junction bases with no gene match: 4. Germline V gene data show CDR1 as LGHNA and CDR2 as YSLEER.

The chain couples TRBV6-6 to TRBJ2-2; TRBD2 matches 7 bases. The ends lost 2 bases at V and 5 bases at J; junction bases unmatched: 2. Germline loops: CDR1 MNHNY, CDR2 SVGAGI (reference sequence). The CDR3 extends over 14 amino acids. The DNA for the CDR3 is TGTGCCAGCAGTTACGGGGGGGGGACCGGGGAGCTGTTTTTT. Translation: CASSYGGGTGELFF.

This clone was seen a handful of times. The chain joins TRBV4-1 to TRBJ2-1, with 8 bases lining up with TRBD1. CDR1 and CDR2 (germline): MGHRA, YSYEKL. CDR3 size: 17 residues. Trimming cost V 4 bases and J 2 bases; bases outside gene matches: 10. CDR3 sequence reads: CASSPYEDRAPYNEQFF. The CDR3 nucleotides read TGCGCCAGCAGCCCTTATGAGGACAGGGCTCCCTACAATGAGCAGTTCTTC.

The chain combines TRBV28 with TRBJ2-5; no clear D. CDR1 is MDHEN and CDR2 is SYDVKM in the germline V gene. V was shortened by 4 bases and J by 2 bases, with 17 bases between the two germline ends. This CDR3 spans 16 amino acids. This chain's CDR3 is CASSSLIRQAQETQYF. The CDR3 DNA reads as TGTGCCAGCAGTTCTTTGATCCGTCAGGCTCAAGAGACCCAGTACTTC.

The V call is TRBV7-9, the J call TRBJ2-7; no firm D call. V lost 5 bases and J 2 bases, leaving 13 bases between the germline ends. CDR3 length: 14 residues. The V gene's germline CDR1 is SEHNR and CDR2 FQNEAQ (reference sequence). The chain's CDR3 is CASSQLAVTYEQYF. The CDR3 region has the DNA TGTGCCAGCAGCCAATTGGCAGTCACCTACGAGCAGTACTTC.